A single sample gave rise to the 6 T cell receptor beta chains below, sequenced in a study of cytomegalovirus exposure and HLA in healthy donors. In the PCR, 60 Vbeta and 13 Jbeta primers were used. The table came from immunoSEQ multiplex PCR; TCRdb's copy has only in-frame clones and leaves some out. The data show 140,000 to 150,000 clones, 60% to 85% seen once. Input material: PBMCs. The receptors come from a man between 40 and 49 years old in good health and CMV-seropositive.

V usage is TRBV5-1 and J usage is TRBJ1-2; 9 nucleotides align to TRBD1. V lost 5 bases, J lost 13 bases, and 24 bases stayed unmatched. Germline V gene sequence: CDR1 SGHRS, CDR2 YFSETQ. This CDR3 is 17 amino acids long. Written as DNA, the CDR3 is TGCGCCAGCAGTCTAACATCACCTAGCCGGGACAGGGCTCGTCTCACCTTC. This sequence encodes CASSLTSPSRDRARLTF.

V gene TRBV2 combines with J gene TRBJ2-1; 9 bases fit TRBD2. The CDR3 length is 14 residues. CDR1 and CDR2 from the germline V gene are SNHLY and FYNNEI. Trimming took 8 bases from V and 6 from J; bases not matched to a gene: 8. The CDR3 spells CASGRLAEANEQFF. The CDR3 nucleotides are TGTGCCAGCGGTCGACTAGCGGAGGCCAATGAGCAGTTCTTC.

The rearrangement joins TRBV5-4 to TRBJ2-7, with TRBD1 matching 8 bases. CDR1 is SGHNT, CDR2 YYREEE, per germline (reference sequence). This CDR3 is built from 13 residues. With V trimmed by 0 bases and J by 6 bases, 2 bases remained unmatched. The CDR3 protein is CASSLGRGPEQYF. In DNA form, the CDR3 reads TGTGCCAGCAGCTTGGGCAGGGGGCCCGAGCAGTACTTC.

The rearrangement links TRBV7-6 to TRBJ2-2; 10 bases align to TRBD1. Germline CDR1 SGHVS, CDR2 FNYEAQ. This CDR3 spans 17 amino acids. Trimming took 5 bases from V and 4 from J; bases not matched to a gene: 10. This chain's CDR3 is CASSPFPGTGVTGELFF. The DNA of the CDR3 is TGTGCCAGCAGCCCGTTTCCCGGGACAGGGGTCACCGGGGAGCTGTTTTTT. The full variable domain, rest sourced from reference TRBV7-6 and TRBJ2-2, is GAGVSQSPRYKVTKRGQDVALRCDPISGHVSLYWYRQALGQGPEFLTYFNYEAQQDKSGLPNDRFSAERPEGSISTLTIQRTEQRDSAMYRCASSPFPGTGVTGELFFGEGSRLTVL.

The chain carries TRBV11-2 and TRBJ2-7, with TRBD2 matching over 8 bases. Losses at the gene ends were 3 bases for V and 6 bases for J; bases not matched to a gene: 4. Germline CDR1 SGHAT, CDR2 FQNNGV. The CDR3 has 13 residues. The DNA of the CDR3 is TGTGCCAGCAGCTTCGGGACTAGGCTCGAGCAGTACTTC. It is translated as CASSFGTRLEQYF.

V gene TRBV13 combines with J gene TRBJ2-3, with unresolved D. V lost 11 bases and J lost 1, with 13 bases in between. The CDR3 runs to 13 residues. Germline CDR1 PRHDT, CDR2 FYEKMQ (reference sequence). The CDR3 is CACLRGGTDTQYF. The CDR3 nucleotides read TGTGCCTGCCTCCGTGGAGGCACAGATACGCAGTATTTT. Full variable domain (outside the CDR3, taken from reference TRBV13 and TRBJ2-3): AAGVIQSPRHLIKEKRETATLKCYPIPRHDTVYWYQQGPGQDPQFLISFYEKMQSDKGSIPDRFSAQQFSDYHSELNMSSLELGDSALYFCACLRGGTDTQYFGPGTRLTVL.